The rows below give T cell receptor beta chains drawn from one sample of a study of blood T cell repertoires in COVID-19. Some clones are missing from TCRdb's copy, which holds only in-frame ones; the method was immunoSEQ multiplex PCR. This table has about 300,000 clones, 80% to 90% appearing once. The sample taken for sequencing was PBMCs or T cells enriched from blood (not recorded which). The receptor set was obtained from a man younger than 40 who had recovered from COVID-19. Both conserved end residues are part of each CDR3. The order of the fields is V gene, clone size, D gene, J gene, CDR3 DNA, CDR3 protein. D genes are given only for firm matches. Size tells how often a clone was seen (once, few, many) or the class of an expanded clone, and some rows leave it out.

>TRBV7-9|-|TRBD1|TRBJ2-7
TGTGCCAGCAGCGCCCGACAGGGCTACGAGCAGTACTTC
CASSARQGYEQYF
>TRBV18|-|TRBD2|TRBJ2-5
TGTGCCAGCTCACCAAGTAGCGGGGGGGCCGTGGAGACCCAGTACTTC
CASSPSSGGAVETQYF
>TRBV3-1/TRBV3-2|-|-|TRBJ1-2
TGTGCCAGCAGCCAAGGCGCTGGCTACACCTTC
CASSQGAGYTF
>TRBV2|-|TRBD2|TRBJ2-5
TGTGCCAGCAGAGGGACTAGCGGGAGTTCCCAAGAGACCCAGTACTTC
CASRGTSGSSQETQYF
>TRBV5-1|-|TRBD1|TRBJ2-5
TGCGCCAGCAGCTGGCGGACAGGGGCCCCTAGAGCTATACAAGAGACCCAGTACTTC
CASSWRTGAPRAIQETQYF
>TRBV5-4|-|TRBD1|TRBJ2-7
TGTGCCAGCAGCTCGGGGGGACAGGGGACCTCCTACGAGCAGTACTTC
CASSSGGQGTSYEQYF
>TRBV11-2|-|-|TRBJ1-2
TGTGCCAGCAGCTCCTCCTCTGGGGAGCCTCCTCGGTATGGCTACACCTTC
CASSSSSGEPPRYGYTF
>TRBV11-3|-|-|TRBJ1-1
TGTGCCAGCAGCATAGGACAGTCCACTGAAGCTTTCTTT
CASSIGQSTEAFF
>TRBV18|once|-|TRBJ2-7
TGTGCCAGCTCACCACTGACCAGGACTCGCTCCTACGAGCAGTACTTC
CASSPLTRTRSYEQYF
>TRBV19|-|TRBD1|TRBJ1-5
TGTGCCAGTAGTATCCTCTATAGGGACAGGGGGAACTATCAGCCCCAGCATTTT
CASSILYRDRGNYQPQHF
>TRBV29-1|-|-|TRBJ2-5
TGCAGCGTTGAAGTCTTAGAGGGGACCCAGTACTTC
CSVEVLEGTQYF
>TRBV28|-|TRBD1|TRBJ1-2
TGTGCCAGCAGTTCAATACAGGGGAACTATGGCTACACCTTC
CASSSIQGNYGYTF
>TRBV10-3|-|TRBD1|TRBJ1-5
TGTGCCATCAGTGAGTGGGGGAAGGGGGCGGAAGGACAGCCCCAGCATTTT
CAISEWGKGAEGQPQHF
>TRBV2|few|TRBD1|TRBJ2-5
TGTGCCAGCGCCCCTGAGGGACAGGGGCAAGAGACCCAGTACTTC
CASAPEGQGQETQYF
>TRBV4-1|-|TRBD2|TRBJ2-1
TGCGCCAGCAGGCGTCTTTTACTAGCGGGGGATGGGAATGAGCAGTTCTTC
CASRRLLLAGDGNEQFF
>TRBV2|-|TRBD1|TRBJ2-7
TGTGCCAGCAGCCAACCCGGGACAGGGGCCTCCTACGAGCAGTACTTC
CASSQPGTGASYEQYF
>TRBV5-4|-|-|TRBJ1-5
TGTGCCAGCAGCCGAGGGGGGGATCAGCCCCAGCATTTT
CASSRGGDQPQHF
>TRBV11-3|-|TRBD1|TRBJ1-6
TGTGCCAGCAGCTCAGGGGGCGAAAATTCACCCCTCCACTTT
CASSSGGENSPLHF
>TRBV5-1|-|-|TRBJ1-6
TGCGCCAGCAGCCCCCAGAACAGGGCCCCCGAGGCCCTCCACTTT
CASSPQNRAPEALHF
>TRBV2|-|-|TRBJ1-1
TGTGCCGGTACAGGGCTGAACACTGAAGCTTTCTTT
CAGTGLNTEAFF
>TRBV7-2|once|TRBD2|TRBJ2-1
TGTGCCAGCACTGGGGCGGGAGTGTGGGAGCAGTTCTTC
CASTGAGVWEQFF
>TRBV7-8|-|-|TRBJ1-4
TGTGCCAGCAGCTTAGGGCAGGGGCTTTGGGAAAAACTGTTTTTT
CASSLGQGLWEKLFF
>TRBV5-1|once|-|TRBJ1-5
TGCGCCAGCAGCTTGAACGGCGGTCGCAATCAGCCCCAGCATTTT
CASSLNGGRNQPQHF
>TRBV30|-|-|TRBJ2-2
TGTGCCTGGAGTGTCCCGGCCCTCAGACAGCTACGAATGGGGCTGTTTTTT
CAWSVPALRQLRMGLFF
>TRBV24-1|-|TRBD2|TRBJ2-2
TGTGCCACCAGTGATCTCACTAGCGGGAGGTGGGAGCTGTTTTTT
CATSDLTSGRWELFF
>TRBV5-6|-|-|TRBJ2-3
TGTGCCAGCAGCACCCGGACAACTAGCACAGATACGCAGTATTTT
CASSTRTTSTDTQYF
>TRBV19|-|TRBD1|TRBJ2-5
TGTGCCAGTAGTATTAAGACAGGGGATTCGGGACTGGAAGAGACCCAGTACTTC
CASSIKTGDSGLEETQYF
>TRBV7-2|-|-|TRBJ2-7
TGTGCCAGCAGCTTAGACTCTCACGAGCAGTACTTC
CASSLDSHEQYF
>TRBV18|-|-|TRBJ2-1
TGTGCCAGTAAAGTGGGGTCTGTTAGCGATGAGCAGTTCTTC
CASKVGSVSDEQFF
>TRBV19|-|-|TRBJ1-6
TGTGCCAGTAGTGCCGACAGTAGAACATATAATTCACCCCTCCACTTT
CASSADSRTYNSPLHF
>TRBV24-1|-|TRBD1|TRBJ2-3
TGTGCCACCAGTGACCCCGACAGGGGCCCTCGTGAGACGCAGTATTTT
CATSDPDRGPRETQYF
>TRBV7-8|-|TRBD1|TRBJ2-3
TGTGCCAGCAGCTTTGGGACAGGGACCCCCACAGATACGCAGTATTTT
CASSFGTGTPTDTQYF
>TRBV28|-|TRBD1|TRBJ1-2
TGTGCCAGCAGCTTAGACAGGGGGGCTAACTATGGCTACACCTTC
CASSLDRGANYGYTF
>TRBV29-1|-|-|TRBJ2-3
TGCAGCGTCAATGGGGGGGCTAGCGGCACAGATACGCAGTATTTT
CSVNGGASGTDTQYF
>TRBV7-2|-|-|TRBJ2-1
TGTGCCAGCAGCTTAGAACCTTGGGGGGGGCATGGCAATGAGCAGTTCTTC
CASSLEPWGGHGNEQFF
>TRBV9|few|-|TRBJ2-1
TGTGCCAGCAGCGTAGGTTGGCGGGGACAGTACAATGAGCAGTTCTTC
CASSVGWRGQYNEQFF
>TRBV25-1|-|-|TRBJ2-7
TGTGCCAGCAGTGTGATGGACAGTACTGAGCAGTACTTC
CASSVMDSTEQYF
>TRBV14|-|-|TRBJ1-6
TGTGCCAGCAGCCAAGAGAGGAACAGGTTTTCCCCGTCCCTCCACTTT
CASSQERNRFSPSLHF
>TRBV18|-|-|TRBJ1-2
TGTGCCAGCTCACCACCCGGGTTGGGAGGCTATGGCTACACCTTC
CASSPPGLGGYGYTF
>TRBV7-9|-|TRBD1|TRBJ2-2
TGTGCCACCAACCCTTCAGAGGGGGCCCCCGGGGAGCTGTTTTTT
CATNPSEGAPGELFF
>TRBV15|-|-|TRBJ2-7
TGTGCCACCAGCATTAGCCACGAGCAGTACTTC
CATSISHEQYF
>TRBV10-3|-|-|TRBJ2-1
TGTGCCATCAGAGAGACTGGCTCCTACAATGAGCAGTTCTTC
CAIRETGSYNEQFF
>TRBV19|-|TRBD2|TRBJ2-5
TGTGCCAGTAGTCCGGGTAGCGGGAGGACCGGGGAGACCCAGTACTTC
CASSPGSGRTGETQYF
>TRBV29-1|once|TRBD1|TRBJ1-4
TGCAGCGTACTTGCGACAGGGCCGACGGAAAAACTGTTTTTT
CSVLATGPTEKLFF
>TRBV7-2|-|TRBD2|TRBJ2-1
TGTGCCAGCAGCTTAGGCTGGGTCGGGGGGTCGTACAATGAGCAGTTCTTC
CASSLGWVGGSYNEQFF
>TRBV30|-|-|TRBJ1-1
TGTGCCTGGGGTGACAGGAACACTGAAGCTTTCTTT
CAWGDRNTEAFF
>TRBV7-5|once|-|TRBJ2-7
TGTGTCAGAAGCTTACAACGGTGCGGTACCTACGAGCAGTACTTC
CVRSLQRCGTYEQYF
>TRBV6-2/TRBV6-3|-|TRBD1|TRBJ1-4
TGTGCCAGCAGTTTCCCCGCGACAGGGTTTAATGAAAAACTGTTTTTT
CASSFPATGFNEKLFF
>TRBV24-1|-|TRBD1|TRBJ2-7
TGTGCCACCAGTCGGACAGGGGGCGGATACGAGCAGTACTTC
CATSRTGGGYEQYF
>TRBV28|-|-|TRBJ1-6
TGTGCCAGCAGACTAGGGAGTTCACCCCTCCACTTT
CASRLGSSPLHF
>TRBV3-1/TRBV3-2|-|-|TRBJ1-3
TGTGCCAGCAGCCAAGAGCGGTTGAGCGGAAACACCATATATTTT
CASSQERLSGNTIYF